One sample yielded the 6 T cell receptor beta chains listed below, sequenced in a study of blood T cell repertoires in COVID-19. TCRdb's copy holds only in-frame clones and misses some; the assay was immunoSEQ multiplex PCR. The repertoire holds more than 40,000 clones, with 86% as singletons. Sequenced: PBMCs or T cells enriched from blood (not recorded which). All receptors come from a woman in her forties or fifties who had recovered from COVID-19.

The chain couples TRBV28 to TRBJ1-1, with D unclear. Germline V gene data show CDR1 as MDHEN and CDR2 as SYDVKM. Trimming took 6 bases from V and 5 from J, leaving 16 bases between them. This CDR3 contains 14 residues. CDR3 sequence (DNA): TGTGCCAGCAGCGAATGGCGGGGATCTACTGAAGCTTTCTTT. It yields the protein CASSEWRGSTEAFF.

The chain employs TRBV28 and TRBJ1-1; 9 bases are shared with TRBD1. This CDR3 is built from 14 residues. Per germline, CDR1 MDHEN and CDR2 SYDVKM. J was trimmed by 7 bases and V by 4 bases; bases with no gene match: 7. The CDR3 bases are TGTGCCAGCAGTTCCGTCGACAGGGGGGTTGAAGCTTTCTTT. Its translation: CASSSVDRGVEAFF.

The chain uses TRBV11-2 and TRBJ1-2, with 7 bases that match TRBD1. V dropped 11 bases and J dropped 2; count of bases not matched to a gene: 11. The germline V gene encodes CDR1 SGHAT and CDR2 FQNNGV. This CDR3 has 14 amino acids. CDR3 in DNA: TGTGCCTCGACTTCGACAGGGATGAACTATGGCTACACCTTC. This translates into CASTSTGMNYGYTF.

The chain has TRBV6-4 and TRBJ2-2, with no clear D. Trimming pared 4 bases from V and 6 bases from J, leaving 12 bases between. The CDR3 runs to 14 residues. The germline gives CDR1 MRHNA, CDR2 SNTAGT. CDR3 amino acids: CASSVSQSSGELFF. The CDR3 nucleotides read TGTGCCAGCAGTGTTAGCCAGTCTTCCGGGGAGCTGTTTTTT.

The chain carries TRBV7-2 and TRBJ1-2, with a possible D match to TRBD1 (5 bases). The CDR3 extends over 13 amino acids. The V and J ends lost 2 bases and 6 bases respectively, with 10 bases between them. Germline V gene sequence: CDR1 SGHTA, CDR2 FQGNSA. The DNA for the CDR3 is TGTGCCAGCAGCTTATTGGTAGGGGATGGCTACACCTTC. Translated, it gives CASSLLVGDGYTF.

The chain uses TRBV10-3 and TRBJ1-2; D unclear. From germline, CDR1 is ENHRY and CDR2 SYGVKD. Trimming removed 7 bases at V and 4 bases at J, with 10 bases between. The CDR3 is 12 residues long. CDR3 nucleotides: TGTGCCATCACGCGGTACGGCTATGGCTACACCTTC. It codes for CAITRYGYGYTF.